Each of the 23 T cell receptor beta chains below was sequenced from the same sample in a study of cytomegalovirus exposure and HLA in healthy donors. The PCR contained 60 Vbeta and 13 Jbeta primers. Assay: immunoSEQ multiplex PCR; the TCRdb copy retains only in-frame clones and omits some. Of some 150,000 clones listed, around four fifths are singletons. The sequenced material came from PBMCs. Receptor source: a man in his forties or fifties in good health and CMV-seronegative.

The V and J genes are TRBV5-6 and TRBJ1-1; D is unclear. Trimming took off 0 bases at V and 2 bases at J, with 8 bases between the two ends. Germline CDR1 reads SGHDT; CDR2 reads YYEEEE. CDR3 length: 14 amino acids. Here the CDR3 DNA reads TGTGCCAGCAGCTTGGGCAGTCCTAACACTGAAGCTTTCTTT. Its protein is CASSLGSPNTEAFF.

The J gene is TRBJ2-7, the V gene TRBV4-3, with 7 bases lining up with TRBD2. The CDR3 loop spans 15 amino acids. CDR1 LGHNA and CDR2 YSLEER come from the germline V gene. V lost 6 bases and J lost 0; bases outside the gene matches: 8. Here the CDR3 reads CASSQSLAVSYEQYF. The DNA for the CDR3 is TGCGCCAGCAGTCAAAGTCTAGCGGTCTCCTACGAGCAGTACTTC.

The rearrangement links TRBV18 to TRBJ2-3; D not resolved. This CDR3 spans 16 amino acids. V lost 3 bases and J lost 2, with 15 bases in between. Germline V CDR1 and CDR2: KGHSH, LQKENI. CDR3 residues: CASSPTAEANTDTQYF. The CDR3 DNA is TGTGCCAGCTCACCGACGGCGGAAGCGAACACAGATACGCAGTATTTT. The full variable domain, rest sourced from reference TRBV18 and TRBJ2-3, is NAGVMQNPRHLVRRRGQEARLRCSPMKGHSHVYWYRQLPEEGLKFMVYLQKENIIDESGMPKERFSAEFPKEGPSILRIQQVVRGDSAAYFCASSPTAEANTDTQYFGPGTRLTVL.

The chain links TRBV4-1 to TRBJ2-7; 12 nucleotides align to TRBD2. V dropped 0 bases and J dropped 1; count of bases not matched to a gene: 4. Per germline, CDR1 MGHRA and CDR2 YSYEKL. There are 17 residues in the CDR3. This chain's CDR3 is CASSQDRGLAGSYEQYF. The CDR3, as DNA: TGCGCCAGCAGCCAAGATCGAGGACTAGCGGGGTCCTACGAGCAGTACTTC.

The chain uses TRBV7-2 and TRBJ2-3; 8 nucleotides line up with TRBD2. The CDR3 contains 16 residues. CDR1 SGHTA and CDR2 FQGNSA come from the germline V gene. V lost 5 bases and J lost 2; bases outside the gene matches: 9. This CDR3 reads CASSIGAGANTDTQYF. Here the CDR3 DNA reads TGTGCCAGCAGCATAGGAGCGGGGGCTAACACAGATACGCAGTATTTT.

The table lists this clone with a count of one. The chain joins TRBV5-5 to TRBJ2-7; tentatively, D is TRBD2 (6 bases). Germline V gene lookup returns CDR1 SGHKS and CDR2 YYEKEE (reference sequence). Trimming stripped 6 bases from V and 5 bases from J, with 12 bases between. The CDR3 loop spans 12 amino acids. CDR3 residues: CASMSGGDEQYF. The CDR3 DNA is TGTGCCAGCATGTCCGGAGGGGACGAGCAGTACTTC.

J is TRBJ2-5 and V is TRBV7-2; 10 nucleotides match TRBD2. The better agreement between TRBJ2-7 and the DNA end casts doubt on the J call. This CDR3 is built from 14 residues. Germline assignment: CDR1 SGHTA and CDR2 FQGNSA. CDR3 in amino acids: CASSPLAGSYEQYF. The CDR3 DNA follows: TGTGCCAGCAGCCCACTAGCGGGGAGCTACGAGCAGTACTTC.

The V call is TRBV5-5, the J call TRBJ1-5; TRBD1 matches 8 bases. Germline V lookup: CDR1 SGHKS, CDR2 YYEKEE (reference sequence). Losses at the gene ends were 4 bases for V and 5 bases for J; bases not matched to a gene: 2. CDR3 length equals 13 residues. The CDR3 nucleotides read TGTGCCAGCAGCAAGGACAGGGATCAGCCCCAGCATTTT. Translating gives CASSKDRDQPQHF.

The sample holds one count of this clone. The genes are TRBV20-1 and TRBJ2-5; no reliable D call. Germline CDR1 DFQATT, CDR2 SNEGSKA (reference sequence). The V gene lost 6 bases and the J gene lost 5 bases, with 10 bases spanning the gap. CDR3 length: 11 amino acids. The CDR3 reads CSAEEAETQYF. The CDR3 DNA reads TGCAGTGCCGAGGAAGCGGAGACCCAGTACTTC.

For this clone: The identical CDR3 is also encoded by other nucleotide sequences in the sample. The chain combines TRBV5-1 with TRBJ2-7; 8 bases align to TRBD1. Trimming took 0 bases from V and 4 from J; bases not matched to a gene: 3. Germline CDR1 is SGHRS and CDR2 is YFSETQ. CDR3 size: 14 residues. As DNA, the CDR3 is TGCGCCAGCAGCTTGGGGCAGGGGGCATACGAGCAGTACTTC. This encodes CASSLGQGAYEQYF. Together with reference TRBV5-1 and TRBJ2-7, the CDR3 gives the full variable domain: KAGVTQTPRYLIKTRGQQVTLSCSPISGHRSVSWYQQTPGQGLQFLFEYFSETQRNKGNFPGRFSGRQFSNSRSEMNVSTLELGDSALYLCASSLGQGAYEQYFGPGTRLTVT.

This chain uses TRBV2 with TRBJ2-5; 9 positions match TRBD1. The DNA matches TRBJ2-7 better at its end, which makes the J call doubtful. Germline CDR1 is SNHLY and CDR2 is FYNNEI. The CDR3 is 12 amino acids. The CDR3 reads CASRGQGYEQYF. The CDR3, as DNA: TGTGCCAGCAGGGGACAGGGCTACGAGCAGTACTTC.

The chain links TRBV4-3 to TRBJ2-1; 8 nucleotides align to TRBD2. Germline-derived CDR1 and CDR2 are LGHNA and YSLEER. The CDR3 loop spans 16 amino acids. The V segment lost 3 bases and the J segment 1 base; nucleotides outside the gene matches: 5. CDR3: CASSQGLGPSYNEQFF. DNA of the CDR3: TGCGCCAGCAGCCAGGGACTAGGCCCTTCCTACAATGAGCAGTTCTTC.

The V gene is TRBV6-6, the J gene TRBJ1-6; no clear D. V was clipped by 6 bases and J by 8 bases, with 5 bases between them. The CDR3 covers 11 residues. Germline V gives CDR1 MNHNY, CDR2 SVGAGI (reference sequence). The chain's CDR3 is CASRADSPLHF. CDR3 nucleotide sequence: TGTGCCAGCAGGGCGGATTCACCCCTCCACTTT.

The J gene is TRBJ1-6, the V gene TRBV7-9; D is ambiguous. The CDR3 has 12 residues. Per the germline V gene, CDR1 is SEHNR and CDR2 is FQNEAQ (reference sequence). Trimming shortened V by 5 bases and J by 7 bases, and 6 bases separated the two germline ends. CDR3 loop: CASSPPNSPLHF. As DNA, the CDR3 is TGTGCCAGCAGCCCCCCGAATTCACCCCTCCACTTT. Full variable domain (remainder filled in from reference TRBV7-9 and TRBJ1-6): DTGVSQNPRHKITKRGQNVTFRCDPISEHNRLYWYRQTLGQGPEFLTYFQNEAQLEKSRLLSDRFSAERPKGSFSTLEIQRTEQGDSAMYLCASSPPNSPLHFGNGTRLTVT.

The V gene is TRBV4-1, the J gene TRBJ2-6; 11 bases are a match to TRBD2. The CDR3 extends over 21 amino acids. Losses at the gene ends were 1 base for V and 4 bases for J; bases not matched to a gene: 15. The germline CDR1 and CDR2 sequences are MGHRA and YSYEKL. The CDR3 sequence is CASSQGGWVAGGPGGANVLTF. The CDR3 DNA reads TGCGCCAGCAGCCAAGGGGGATGGGTAGCGGGAGGGCCGGGCGGGGCCAACGTCCTGACTTTC.

J is TRBJ2-7 and V is TRBV6-6; 8 bases align to TRBD1. This CDR3 contains 12 residues. Looked up from germline, CDR1 is MNHNY and CDR2 is SVGAGI (reference sequence). V shed 10 bases and J 5 bases; nucleotides not matched to a gene: 7. The CDR3 bases are TGTGCCACCCGACAGGGGATCGACGAGCAGTACTTC. Translation gives CATRQGIDEQYF.

This rearrangement joins TRBV7-9 to TRBJ2-7; 11 bases line up with TRBD1. V dropped 4 bases and J dropped 3; count of bases not matched to a gene: 5. The CDR3 spans 15 residues. Per the germline V gene, CDR1 is SEHNR and CDR2 is FQNEAQ (reference sequence). The CDR3: CASSSLDRGHYEQYF. The CDR3 region has the DNA TGTGCCAGCAGCTCACTGGACAGGGGGCACTACGAGCAGTACTTC.

This chain joins TRBV2 and TRBJ1-6; D gene unclear. This CDR3 has 13 amino acids. Per germline, CDR1 SNHLY and CDR2 FYNNEI. V lost 6 bases to trimming and J lost 4 bases, with 7 bases between them. The CDR3 nucleotides read TGTGCCAGCAGGCGGACTTATAATTCACCCCTCCACTTT. It is translated as CASRRTYNSPLHF. The variable domain in full, completed from reference TRBV2 and TRBJ1-6, reads EPEVTQTPSHQVTQMGQEVILRCVPISNHLYFYWYRQILGQKVEFLVSFYNNEISEKSEIFDDQFSVERPDGSNFTLKIRSTKLEDSAMYFCASRRTYNSPLHFGNGTRLTVT.

Concerning this clone itself: An end of the junction differs from the germline gene, which may be a read error. The genes are TRBV14 and TRBJ1-1; tentative D call: TRBD1 (6 bases). CDR3 size: 14 residues. The V gene's germline CDR1 is SGHDN and CDR2 FVKESK. In DNA, the CDR3 is TGTGCCAGCAGACAAGACAGGCAGAACACTGAAGCTTTCTTT. This codes for CASRQDRQNTEAFF.

The chain carries TRBV14 and TRBJ1-1; no reliable D call. V was trimmed by 0 bases and J by 3 bases, leaving 11 bases between them. Germline V gene sequence: CDR1 SGHDN, CDR2 FVKESK. This CDR3 has 15 amino acids. Here the CDR3 DNA reads TGTGCCAGCAGCCAAGACGGAGCCCAATACACTGAAGCTTTCTTT. It codes for CASSQDGAQYTEAFF.

The V call is TRBV19, the J call TRBJ1-5; no clear D gene. From germline, CDR1 is LNHDA and CDR2 SQIVND (reference sequence). The ends were cut back, 3 bases at V and 2 bases at J, with 11 bases in the middle. The CDR3 spans 15 residues. The chain's CDR3 is CASSMGRSRNQPQHF. The CDR3 DNA is TGTGCCAGTAGTATGGGCCGGTCCCGCAATCAGCCCCAGCATTTT.

The genes are TRBV7-2 and TRBJ1-6; D not certain. This CDR3 has 16 amino acids. V shed 4 bases and J shed 5 bases, with 15 bases lying between them. The germline gives CDR1 SGHTA, CDR2 FQGNSA. In nucleotides, the CDR3 is TGTGCCAGCAGCTCCTATACTCTGTTTGATAATTCACCCCTCCACTTT. Residues: CASSSYTLFDNSPLHF.

The sample holds a few counts of this clone. The chain is built from TRBV5-6 and TRBJ1-1; D possibly corresponds to TRBD1 (6 bases). Germline V CDR1 and CDR2: SGHDT, YYEEEE. V gave up 4 bases and J gave up 0 bases, with 16 bases separating them. This CDR3 spans 16 amino acids. As DNA, the CDR3 is TGTGCCAGCAGCCCGTCCCCACAGGGCTTGAACACTGAAGCTTTCTTT. Residues: CASSPSPQGLNTEAFF.